This T cell receptor (beta chain) was obtained from a study of vaccination effects on CD4 cells after COVID-19. Background on the study: Participants each got two BNT162b2 or mRNA-1273 vaccine doses.

The sample holds one count of this clone. The antigen is undetermined. General study points: Marked contraction was observed in infection-induced and vaccine-induced clones late after vaccination.

Data came from immunoSEQ multiplex PCR; TCRdb stores just in-frame clones and leaves some out. Counted here are around 63,000 clones, less than 80% occurring once; the ten biggest clones make up about 4%. The CDR3 spans 13 residues. In germline, CDR1 is LGHDT, CDR2 YNNKEL (reference sequence). V lost 1 base and J 5 bases, leaving 6 bases between the germline ends. Antigen-specific CD4+ T cell clonotypes were called by their expansion after viral peptide-pool culture in ViraFEST. When around 9 days of culture had elapsed, CD4+ T cells were isolated. Vaccinees lacked prior SARS-CoV-2 infection and tested negative for nucleocapsid antibodies. The authors exchanged half the medium for IL-2 medium on days 3 and 7.

The sequence came from a human donor who received a COVID-19 vaccine. The sequenced sample was CD4+ T cells from PBMCs cultured with HCoV-OC43 spike peptides, obtained before COVID-19 vaccination. The subset denotes: HCoV-OC43 spike overlapping peptide pool stimulation. V gene TRBV3-1 (or the pseudogene TRBV3-2) combines with J gene TRBJ1-5; D not certain. As DNA, the CDR3 is TGTGCCAGCAGCCAAGCTAGGTATCAGCCCCAGCATTTT. Its protein product is CASSQARYQPQHF.